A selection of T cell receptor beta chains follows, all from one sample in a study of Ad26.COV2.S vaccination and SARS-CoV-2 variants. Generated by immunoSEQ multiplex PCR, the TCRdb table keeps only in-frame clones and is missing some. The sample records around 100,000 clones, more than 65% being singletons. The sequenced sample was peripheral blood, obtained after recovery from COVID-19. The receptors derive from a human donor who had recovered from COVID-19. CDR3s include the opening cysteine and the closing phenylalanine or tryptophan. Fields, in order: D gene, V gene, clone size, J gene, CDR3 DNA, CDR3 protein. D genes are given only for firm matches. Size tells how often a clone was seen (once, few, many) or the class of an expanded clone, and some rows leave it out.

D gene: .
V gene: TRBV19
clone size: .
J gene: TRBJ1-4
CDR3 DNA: TGTGCCAGTAGTCGGGAGAATAATGAAAAACTGTTTTTT
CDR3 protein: CASSRENNEKLFF

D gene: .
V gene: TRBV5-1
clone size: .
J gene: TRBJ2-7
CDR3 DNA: TGCGCCAGCAGCTTGGGTCTGTTGGGAGACGAGCAGTACTTC
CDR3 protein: CASSLGLLGDEQYF

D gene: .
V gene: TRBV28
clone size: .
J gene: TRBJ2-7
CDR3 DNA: TGTGCCAGCAGTTTAGGCGGGGACTACGAGCAGTACTTC
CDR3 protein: CASSLGGDYEQYF

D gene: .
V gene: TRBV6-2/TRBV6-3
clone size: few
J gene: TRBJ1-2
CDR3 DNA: TGTGCCAGCAGTCGACAGTCCTACTATGGCTACACCTTC
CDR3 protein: CASSRQSYYGYTF

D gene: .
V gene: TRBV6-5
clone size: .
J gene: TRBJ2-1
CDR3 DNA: TGTGCCAGCAGTTACAAGAATGAGCAGTTCTTC
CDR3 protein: CASSYKNEQFF

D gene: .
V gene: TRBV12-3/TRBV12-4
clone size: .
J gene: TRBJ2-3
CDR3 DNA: TGTGCCAGCCTCCCTCGTGCAGATACGCAGTATTTT
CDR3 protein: CASLPRADTQYF

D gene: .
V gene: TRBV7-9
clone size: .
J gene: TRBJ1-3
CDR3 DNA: TGTGCCAGCAGCTTAGGCAACTCTGGAAACACCATATATTTT
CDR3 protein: CASSLGNSGNTIYF

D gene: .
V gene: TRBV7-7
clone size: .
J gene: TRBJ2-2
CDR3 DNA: TGTGCCAGCAGTTATAAAAGGGGGTCCGGGGAGCTGTTTTTT
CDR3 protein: CASSYKRGSGELFF

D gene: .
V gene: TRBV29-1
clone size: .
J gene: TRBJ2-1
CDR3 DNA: TGCAGCGTTGGGCAAATCCTTACCTACAATGAGCAGTTCTTC
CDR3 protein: CSVGQILTYNEQFF

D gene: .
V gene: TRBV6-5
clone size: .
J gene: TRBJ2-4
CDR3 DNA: TGTGCCAGCAGTTCACGTGTTCTAGCCAAAAACATTCAGTACTTC
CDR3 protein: CASSSRVLAKNIQYF

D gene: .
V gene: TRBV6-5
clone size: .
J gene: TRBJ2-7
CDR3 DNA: TGTGCCAGCAGAACCGGGACCCCCTACGAGCAGTACTTC
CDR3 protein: CASRTGTPYEQYF

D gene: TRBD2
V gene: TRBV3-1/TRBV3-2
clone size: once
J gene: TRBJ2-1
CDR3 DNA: TGTGCCAGCAGCCTCCTAGGAGGACTAGCGGGAGAATCCAATGAGCAGTTCTTC
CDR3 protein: CASSLLGGLAGESNEQFF

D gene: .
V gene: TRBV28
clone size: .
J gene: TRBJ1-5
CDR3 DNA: TGTGCCAGCAGTCCCCTGGGACAACAAGATCAGCCCCAGCATTTT
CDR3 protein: CASSPLGQQDQPQHF

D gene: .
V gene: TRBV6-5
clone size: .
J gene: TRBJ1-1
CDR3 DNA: TGTGCCAGCTATTGGTCGGGAACGGCCAACACTGAAGCTTTCTTT
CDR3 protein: CASYWSGTANTEAFF

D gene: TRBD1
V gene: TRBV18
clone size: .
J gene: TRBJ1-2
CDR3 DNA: TGTGCCAGCTCACCCCCGTCCGGGACAGGGCCTTCTAGGGTGTTC
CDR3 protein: CASSPPSGTGPSRVF

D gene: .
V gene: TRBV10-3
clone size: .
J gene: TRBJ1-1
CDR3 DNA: TGTGCCATCAGTGTCGAAGAACCGGACACTGAAGCTTTCTTT
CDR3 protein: CAISVEEPDTEAFF

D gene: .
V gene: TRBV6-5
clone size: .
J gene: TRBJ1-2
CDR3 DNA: TGTGCCAGCGGGACTCATTGGGGCTACACCTTC
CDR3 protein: CASGTHWGYTF

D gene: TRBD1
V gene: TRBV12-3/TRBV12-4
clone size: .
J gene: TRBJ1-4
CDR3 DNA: TGTGCCAGCAGAACAGGGGTTGAAAAACTGTTTTTT
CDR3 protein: CASRTGVEKLFF

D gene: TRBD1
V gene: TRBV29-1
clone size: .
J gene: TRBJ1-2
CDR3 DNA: TGCAGCGTTGGGACAGGAGACAGCTATGGCTACACCTTC
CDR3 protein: CSVGTGDSYGYTF

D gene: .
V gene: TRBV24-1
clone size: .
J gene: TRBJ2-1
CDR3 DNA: TGTGCCACCGTTGGGACTTTCAATGAGCAGTTCTTC
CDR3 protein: CATVGTFNEQFF

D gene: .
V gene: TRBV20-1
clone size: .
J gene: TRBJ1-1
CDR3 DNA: TGCAGTGCTAGTGACCAGGTGGCTACTGAAGCTTTCTTT
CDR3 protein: CSASDQVATEAFF

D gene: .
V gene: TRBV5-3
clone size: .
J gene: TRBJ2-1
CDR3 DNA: TGTGCCAGACCCTGGGGGGCGGGAGTAAAGAATGAGCAGTTCTTC
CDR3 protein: CARPWGAGVKNEQFF

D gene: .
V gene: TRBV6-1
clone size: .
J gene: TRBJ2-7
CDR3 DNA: TGTGCCAGCAGATTGGACCGACTCTACGAGCAGTACTTC
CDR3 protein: CASRLDRLYEQYF

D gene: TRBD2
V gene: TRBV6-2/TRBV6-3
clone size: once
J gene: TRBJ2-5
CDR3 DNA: TGTGCCAGCAGTTACGGCGGGGGGCTCCAAGAGACCCAGTACTTC
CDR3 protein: CASSYGGGLQETQYF

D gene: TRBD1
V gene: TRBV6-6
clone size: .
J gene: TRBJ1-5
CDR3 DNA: TGTGCCAGCAGTTACAGGACAGGGGAGGAGGGGCCCCAGCATTTT
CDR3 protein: CASSYRTGEEGPQHF

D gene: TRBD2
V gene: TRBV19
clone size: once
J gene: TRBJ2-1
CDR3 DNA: TGTGCCAGTAAGGGGGGTACTAGCGGGAGGGCCACAAGTGAGCAGTTCTTC
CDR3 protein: CASKGGTSGRATSEQFF